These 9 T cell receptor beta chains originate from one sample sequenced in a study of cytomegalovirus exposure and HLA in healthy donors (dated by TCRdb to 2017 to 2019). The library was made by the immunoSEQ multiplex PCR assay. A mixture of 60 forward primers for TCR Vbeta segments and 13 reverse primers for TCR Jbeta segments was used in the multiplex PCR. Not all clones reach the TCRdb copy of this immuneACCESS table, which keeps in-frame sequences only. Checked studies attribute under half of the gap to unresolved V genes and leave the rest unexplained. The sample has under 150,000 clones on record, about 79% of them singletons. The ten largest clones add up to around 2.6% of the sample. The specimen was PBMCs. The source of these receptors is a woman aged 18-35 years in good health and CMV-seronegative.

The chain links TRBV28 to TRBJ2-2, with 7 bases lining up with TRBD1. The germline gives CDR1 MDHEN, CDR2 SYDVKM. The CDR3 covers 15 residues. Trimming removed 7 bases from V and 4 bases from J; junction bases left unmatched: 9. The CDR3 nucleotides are TGTGCCAGCACCCTCCCGACAGGGCCCACCGGGGAGCTGTTTTTT. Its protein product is CASTLPTGPTGELFF. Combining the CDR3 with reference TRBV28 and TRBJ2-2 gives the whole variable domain DVKVTQSSRYLVKRTGEKVFLECVQDMDHENMFWYRQDPGLGLRLIYFSYDVKMKEKGDIPEGYSVSREKKERFSLILESASTNQTSMYLCASTLPTGPTGELFFGEGSRLTVL.

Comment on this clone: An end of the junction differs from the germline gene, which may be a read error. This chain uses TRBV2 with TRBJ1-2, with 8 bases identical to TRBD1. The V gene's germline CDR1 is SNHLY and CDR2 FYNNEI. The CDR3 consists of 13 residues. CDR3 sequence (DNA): TGTGCCAGCAGCACAGACAGGGGAACTGGTATGAGCTTC. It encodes CASSTDRGTGMSF.

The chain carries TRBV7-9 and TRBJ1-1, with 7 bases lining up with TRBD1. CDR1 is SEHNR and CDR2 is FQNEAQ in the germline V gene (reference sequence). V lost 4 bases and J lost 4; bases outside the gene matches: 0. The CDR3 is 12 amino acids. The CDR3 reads CASSSGGTEAFF. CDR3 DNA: TGTGCCAGCAGCTCAGGGGGCACTGAAGCTTTCTTT.

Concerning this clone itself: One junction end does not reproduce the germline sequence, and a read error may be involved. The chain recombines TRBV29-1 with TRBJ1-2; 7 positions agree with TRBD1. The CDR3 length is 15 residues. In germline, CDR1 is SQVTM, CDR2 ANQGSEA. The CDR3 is CSVDLTDRDNCGYTF. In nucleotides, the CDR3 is TGCAGCGTTGACCTCACTGACAGGGATAACTGTGGCTACACCTTC.

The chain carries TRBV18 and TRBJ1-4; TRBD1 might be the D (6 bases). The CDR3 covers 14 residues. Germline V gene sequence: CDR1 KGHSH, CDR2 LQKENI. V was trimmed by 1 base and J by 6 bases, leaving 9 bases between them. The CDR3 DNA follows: TGTGCCAGCTCACCACGACAGGCGTATGAAAAACTGTTTTTT. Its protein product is CASSPRQAYEKLFF.

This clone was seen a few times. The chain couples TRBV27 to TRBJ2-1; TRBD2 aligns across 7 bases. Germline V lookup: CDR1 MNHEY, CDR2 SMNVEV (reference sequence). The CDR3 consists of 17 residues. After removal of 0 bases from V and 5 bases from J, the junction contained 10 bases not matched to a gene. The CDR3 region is CASSLSLGTSANNEQFF. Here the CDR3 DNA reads TGTGCCAGCAGTTTATCGCTGGGTACTAGCGCTAACAATGAGCAGTTCTTC.

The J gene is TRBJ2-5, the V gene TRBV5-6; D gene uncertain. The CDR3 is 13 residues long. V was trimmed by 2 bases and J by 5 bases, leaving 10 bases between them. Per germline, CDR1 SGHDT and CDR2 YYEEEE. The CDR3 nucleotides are TGTGCCAGCAGCTTTTGGTCCGGGGAGACCCAGTACTTC. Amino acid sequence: CASSFWSGETQYF.

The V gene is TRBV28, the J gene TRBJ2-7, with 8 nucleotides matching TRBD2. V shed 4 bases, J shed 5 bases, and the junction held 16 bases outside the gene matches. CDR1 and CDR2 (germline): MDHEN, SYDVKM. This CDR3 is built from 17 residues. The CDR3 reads CASSSSAPGRALHEQYF. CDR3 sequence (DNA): TGTGCCAGCAGTTCATCCGCCCCCGGGAGGGCCCTCCACGAGCAGTACTTC. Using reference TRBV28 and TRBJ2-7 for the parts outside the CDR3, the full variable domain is DVKVTQSSRYLVKRTGEKVFLECVQDMDHENMFWYRQDPGLGLRLIYFSYDVKMKEKGDIPEGYSVSREKKERFSLILESASTNQTSMYLCASSSSAPGRALHEQYFGPGTRLTVT.

The CDR3 DNA reads TGTGCCATTTGGACTAGCGGGATGGAGACCCAGTACTTC. This gives the protein CAIWTSGMETQYF. The V and J genes are TRBV10-3 and TRBJ2-5; TRBD2 matches 12 bases. V shed 9 bases, J shed 5 bases, and the junction held 4 bases outside the gene matches. In germline, CDR1 is ENHRY, CDR2 SYGVKD. The CDR3 is 13 residues long.